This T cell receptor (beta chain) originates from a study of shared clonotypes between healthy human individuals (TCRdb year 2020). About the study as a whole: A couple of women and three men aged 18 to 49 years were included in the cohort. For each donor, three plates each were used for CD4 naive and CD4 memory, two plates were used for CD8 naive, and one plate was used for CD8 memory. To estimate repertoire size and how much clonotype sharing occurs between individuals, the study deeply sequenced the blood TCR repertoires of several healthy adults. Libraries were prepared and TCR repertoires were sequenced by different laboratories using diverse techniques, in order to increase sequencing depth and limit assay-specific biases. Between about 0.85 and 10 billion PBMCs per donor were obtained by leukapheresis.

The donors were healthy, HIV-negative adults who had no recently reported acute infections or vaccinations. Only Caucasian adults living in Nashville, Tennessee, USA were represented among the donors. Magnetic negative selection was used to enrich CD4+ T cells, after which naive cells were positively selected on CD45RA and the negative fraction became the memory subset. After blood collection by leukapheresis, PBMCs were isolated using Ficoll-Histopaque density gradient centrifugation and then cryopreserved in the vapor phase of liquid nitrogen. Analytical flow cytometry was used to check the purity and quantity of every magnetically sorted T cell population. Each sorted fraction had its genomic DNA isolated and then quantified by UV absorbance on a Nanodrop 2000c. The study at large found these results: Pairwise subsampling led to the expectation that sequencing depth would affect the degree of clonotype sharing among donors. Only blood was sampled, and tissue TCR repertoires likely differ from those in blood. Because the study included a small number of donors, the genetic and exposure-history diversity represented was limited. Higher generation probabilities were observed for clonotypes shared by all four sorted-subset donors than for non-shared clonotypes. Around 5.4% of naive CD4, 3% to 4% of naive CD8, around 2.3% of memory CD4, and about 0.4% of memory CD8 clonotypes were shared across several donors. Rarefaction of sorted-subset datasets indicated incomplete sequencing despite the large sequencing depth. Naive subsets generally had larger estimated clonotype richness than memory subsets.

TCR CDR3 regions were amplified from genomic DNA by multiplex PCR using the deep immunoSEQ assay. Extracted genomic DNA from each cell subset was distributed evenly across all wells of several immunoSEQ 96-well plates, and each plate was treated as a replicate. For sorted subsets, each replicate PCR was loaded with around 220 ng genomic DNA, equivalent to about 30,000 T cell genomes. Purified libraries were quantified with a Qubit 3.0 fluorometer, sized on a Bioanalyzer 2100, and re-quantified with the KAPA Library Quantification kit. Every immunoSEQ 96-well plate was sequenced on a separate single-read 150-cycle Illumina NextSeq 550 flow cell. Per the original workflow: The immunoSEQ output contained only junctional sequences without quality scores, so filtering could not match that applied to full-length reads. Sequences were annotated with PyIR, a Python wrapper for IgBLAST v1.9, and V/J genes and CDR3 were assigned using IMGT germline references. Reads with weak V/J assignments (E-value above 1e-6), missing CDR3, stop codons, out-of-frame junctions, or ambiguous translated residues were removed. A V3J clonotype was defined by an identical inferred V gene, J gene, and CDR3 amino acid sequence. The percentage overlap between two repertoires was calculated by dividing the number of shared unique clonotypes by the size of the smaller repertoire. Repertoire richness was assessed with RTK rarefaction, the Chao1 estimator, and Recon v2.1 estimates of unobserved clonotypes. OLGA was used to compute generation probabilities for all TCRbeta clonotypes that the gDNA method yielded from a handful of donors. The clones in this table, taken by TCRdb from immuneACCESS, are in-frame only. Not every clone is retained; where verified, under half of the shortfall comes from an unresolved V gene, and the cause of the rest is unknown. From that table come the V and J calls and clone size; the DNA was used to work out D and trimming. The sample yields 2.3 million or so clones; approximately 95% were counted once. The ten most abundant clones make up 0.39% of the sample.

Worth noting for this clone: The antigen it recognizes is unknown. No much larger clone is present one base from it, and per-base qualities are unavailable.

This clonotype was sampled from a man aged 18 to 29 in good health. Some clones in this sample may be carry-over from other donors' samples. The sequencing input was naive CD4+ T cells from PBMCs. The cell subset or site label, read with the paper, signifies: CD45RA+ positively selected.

The DNA reads as follows: TGTGCCAGCAGTTTATCGCCCCCAGGCCATTCCTTCTACGAGCAGTACTTC. It encodes CASSLSPPGHSFYEQYF. This chain is built from TRBV27 and TRBJ2-7, with the D gene call left open. The CDR1 and CDR2 encoded by the germline V gene (reference sequence) are MNHEY and SMNVEV. CDR3 length: 17 amino acids, cysteine to phenylalanine. Only the CDR3 DNA is retained, 51 bases long and in frame from the first base. V and J lose 0 bases and 3 bases, and a span of 18 bases separates them.